Detailed here is one T cell receptor beta chain. A single count supports this clone. Its target antigen remains unknown. Base qualities are not at hand, and no much larger clone is one base apart. Library preparation employed the immunoSEQ multiplex PCR assay. The clones in this table, taken by TCRdb from immuneACCESS, are in-frame only. Not every clone is retained; where verified, under half of the shortfall comes from an unresolved V gene, and the cause of the rest is unknown. For this sample there are under 70,000 clones; 91% appear just once. In total, the top ten clones hold 2% to 2.5% of the sample. The CDR3 numbers 13 residues from cysteine through phenylalanine. Kept here is only the CDR3 DNA, which spans 39 bases and is read in frame from base 1. In the germline V gene, CDR1 corresponds to MNHEY and CDR2 to SVGAGI. A distance of 14 bases separates the germline ends of V and J, which lose 5 bases and 6 bases respectively.

This entry comes from a study of T cell changes during pregnancy in multiple sclerosis (dated by TCRdb to the late 2010s). A note on the overall study: The study examined how the T cell repertoire changed over the course of pregnancy in women with multiple sclerosis.

The sequence joins TRBV6-5 to TRBJ2-7, and possibly TRBD1, on 5 matching bases. The sequence derives from a female donor in good health, enrolled as a control in a pregnancy study. Sequencing used peripheral blood, obtained in the third trimester of pregnancy. The bases read TGTGCCAGCAGTCGTCTTCAGGGTATCGAGCAGTACTTC. Its protein product is CASSRLQGIEQYF.